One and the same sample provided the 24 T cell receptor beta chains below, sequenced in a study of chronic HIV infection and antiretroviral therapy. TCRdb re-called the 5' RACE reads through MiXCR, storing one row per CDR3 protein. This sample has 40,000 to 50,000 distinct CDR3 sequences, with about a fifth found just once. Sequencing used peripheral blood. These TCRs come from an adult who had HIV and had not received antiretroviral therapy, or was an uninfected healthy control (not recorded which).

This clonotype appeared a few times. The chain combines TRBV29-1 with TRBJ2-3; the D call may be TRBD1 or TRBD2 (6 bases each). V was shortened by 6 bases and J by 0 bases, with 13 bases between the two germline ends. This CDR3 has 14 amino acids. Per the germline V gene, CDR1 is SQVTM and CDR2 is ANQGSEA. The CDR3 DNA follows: TGCAGCGTCGACACAGGGACTAGCACAGATACGCAGTATTTT. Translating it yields CSVDTGTSTDTQYF.

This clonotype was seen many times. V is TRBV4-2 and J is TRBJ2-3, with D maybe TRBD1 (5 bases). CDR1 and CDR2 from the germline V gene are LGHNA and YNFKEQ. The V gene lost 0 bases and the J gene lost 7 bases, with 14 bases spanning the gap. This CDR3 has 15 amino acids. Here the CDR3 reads CASSQDDSYLNTQYF. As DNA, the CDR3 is TGTGCCAGCAGCCAAGATGACAGCTACCTTAATACGCAGTATTTT.

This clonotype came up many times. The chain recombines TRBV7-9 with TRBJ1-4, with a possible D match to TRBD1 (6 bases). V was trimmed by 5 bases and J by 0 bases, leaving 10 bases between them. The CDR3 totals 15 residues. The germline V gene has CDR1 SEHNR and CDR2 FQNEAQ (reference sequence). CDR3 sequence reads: CASSLTGTTNEKLFF. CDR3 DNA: TGTGCCAGCAGCCTCACAGGGACAACTAATGAAAAACTGTTTTTT. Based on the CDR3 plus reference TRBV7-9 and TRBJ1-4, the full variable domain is DTGVSQNPRHKITKRGQNVTFRCDPISEHNRLYWYRQTLGQGPEFLTYFQNEAQLEKSRLLSDRFSAERPKGSFSTLEIQRTEQGDSAMYLCASSLTGTTNEKLFFGSGTQLSVL.

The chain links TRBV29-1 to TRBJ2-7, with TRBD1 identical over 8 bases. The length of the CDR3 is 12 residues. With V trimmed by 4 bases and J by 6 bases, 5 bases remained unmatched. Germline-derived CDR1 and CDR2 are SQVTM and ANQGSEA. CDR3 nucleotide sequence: TGCAGCGTTGCGCACAGGGGGGCCGAGCAGTACTTC. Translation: CSVAHRGAEQYF.

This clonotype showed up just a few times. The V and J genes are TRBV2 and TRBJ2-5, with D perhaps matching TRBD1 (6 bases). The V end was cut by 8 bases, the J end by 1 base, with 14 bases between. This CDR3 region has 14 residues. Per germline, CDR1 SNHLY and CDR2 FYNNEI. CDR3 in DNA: TGTGCCAGCCGGGCAGGGGCGTTCCAAGAGACCCAGTACTTC. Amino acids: CASRAGAFQETQYF.

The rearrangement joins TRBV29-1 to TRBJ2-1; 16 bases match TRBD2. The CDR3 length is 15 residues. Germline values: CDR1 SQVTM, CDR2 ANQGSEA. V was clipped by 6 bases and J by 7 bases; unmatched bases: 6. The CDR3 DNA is TGCAGCGTGGGGACTAGCGGGAGGGCCGGGAATGAGCAGTTCTTC. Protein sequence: CSVGTSGRAGNEQFF.

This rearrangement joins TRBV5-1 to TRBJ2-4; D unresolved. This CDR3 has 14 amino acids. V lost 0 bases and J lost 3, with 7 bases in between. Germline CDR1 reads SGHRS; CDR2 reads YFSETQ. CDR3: CASSLVSGKNIQYF. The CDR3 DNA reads TGCGCCAGCAGCTTGGTTTCAGGCAAAAACATTCAGTACTTC.

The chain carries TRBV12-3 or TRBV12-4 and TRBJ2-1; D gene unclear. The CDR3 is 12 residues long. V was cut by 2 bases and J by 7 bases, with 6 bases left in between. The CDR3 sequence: CASSLRGNEQFF. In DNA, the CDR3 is TGTGCCAGCAGTTTACGTGGGAATGAGCAGTTCTTC.

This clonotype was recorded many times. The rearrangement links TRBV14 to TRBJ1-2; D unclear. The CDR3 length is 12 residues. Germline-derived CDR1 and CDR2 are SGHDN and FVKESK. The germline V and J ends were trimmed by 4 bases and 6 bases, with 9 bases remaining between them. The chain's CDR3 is CASSLALDGYTF. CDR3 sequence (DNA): TGTGCCAGCAGCCTCGCCCTCGATGGCTACACCTTC.

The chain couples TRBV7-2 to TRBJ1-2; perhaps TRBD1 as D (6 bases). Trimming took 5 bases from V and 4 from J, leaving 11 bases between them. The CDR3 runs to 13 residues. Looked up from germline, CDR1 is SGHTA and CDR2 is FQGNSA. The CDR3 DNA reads TGTGCCAGCAGCCCGCGGACAGCCTATGGCTACACCTTC. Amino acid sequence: CASSPRTAYGYTF.

CDR3 sequence reads: CSASLGLGSLRREQFF. Here the CDR3 DNA reads TGCAGTGCCAGCCTGGGACTAGGGAGCCTCCGAAGAGAGCAGTTCTTC. The V call is TRBV20-1, the J call TRBJ2-1; 8 positions match TRBD2. The CDR3 has 16 residues. Per the germline V gene, CDR1 is DFQATT and CDR2 is SNEGSKA (reference sequence). The ends lost 6 bases at V and 10 bases at J; junction bases unmatched: 20.

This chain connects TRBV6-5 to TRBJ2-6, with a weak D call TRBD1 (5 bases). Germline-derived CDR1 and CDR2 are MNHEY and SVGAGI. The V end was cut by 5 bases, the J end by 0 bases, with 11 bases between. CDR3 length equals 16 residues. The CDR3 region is CASSLPQGSGANVLTF. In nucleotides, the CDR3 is TGTGCCAGCAGTCTCCCTCAGGGCTCTGGGGCCAACGTCCTGACTTTC.

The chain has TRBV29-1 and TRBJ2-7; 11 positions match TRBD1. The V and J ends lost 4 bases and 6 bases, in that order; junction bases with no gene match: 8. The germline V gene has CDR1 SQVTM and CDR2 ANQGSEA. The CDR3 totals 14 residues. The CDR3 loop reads CSVVRTGGLSEQYF. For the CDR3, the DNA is TGCAGCGTTGTTAGGACAGGGGGCCTTAGCGAGCAGTACTTC.

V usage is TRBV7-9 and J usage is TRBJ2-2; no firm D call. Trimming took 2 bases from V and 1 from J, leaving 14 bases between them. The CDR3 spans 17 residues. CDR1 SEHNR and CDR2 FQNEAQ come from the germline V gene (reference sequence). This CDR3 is CASSLPDLTLNTGELFF. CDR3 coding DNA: TGTGCCAGCAGCTTACCAGACCTGACCTTGAACACCGGGGAGCTGTTTTTT.

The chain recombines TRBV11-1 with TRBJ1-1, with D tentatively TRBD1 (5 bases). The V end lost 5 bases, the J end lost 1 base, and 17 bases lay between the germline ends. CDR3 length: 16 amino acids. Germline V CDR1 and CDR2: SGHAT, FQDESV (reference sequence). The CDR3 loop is CASSPRPITGNTEAFF. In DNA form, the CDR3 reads TGTGCCAGCAGCCCACGACCGATCACAGGGAACACTGAAGCTTTCTTT. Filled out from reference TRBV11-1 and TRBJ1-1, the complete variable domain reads EAEVAQSPRYKITEKSQAVAFWCDPISGHATLYWYRQILGQGPELLVQFQDESVVDDSQLPKDRFSAERLKGVDSTLKIQPAELGDSAMYLCASSPRPITGNTEAFFGQGTRLTVV.

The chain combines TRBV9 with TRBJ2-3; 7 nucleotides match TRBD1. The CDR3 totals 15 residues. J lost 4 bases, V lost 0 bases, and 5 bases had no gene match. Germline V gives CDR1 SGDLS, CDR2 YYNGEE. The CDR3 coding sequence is TGTGCCAGCAGCGTAGGGCAGGGGGACCCAGATACGCAGTATTTT. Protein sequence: CASSVGQGDPDTQYF.

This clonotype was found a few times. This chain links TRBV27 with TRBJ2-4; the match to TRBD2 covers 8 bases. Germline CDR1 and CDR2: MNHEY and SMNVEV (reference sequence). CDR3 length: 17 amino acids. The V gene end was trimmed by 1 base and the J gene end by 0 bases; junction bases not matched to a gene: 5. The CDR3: CASSLYSSGLAKNIQYF. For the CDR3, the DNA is TGTGCCAGCAGTTTATATTCTAGCGGGTTAGCCAAAAACATTCAGTACTTC.

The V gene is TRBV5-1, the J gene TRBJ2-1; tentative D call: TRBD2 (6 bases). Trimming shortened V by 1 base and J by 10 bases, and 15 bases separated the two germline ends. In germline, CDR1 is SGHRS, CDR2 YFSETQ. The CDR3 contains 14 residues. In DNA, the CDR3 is TGCGCCAGCAGCTTGAAATCGGGAGCAAGCGAGCAGTTCTTC. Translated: CASSLKSGASEQFF.

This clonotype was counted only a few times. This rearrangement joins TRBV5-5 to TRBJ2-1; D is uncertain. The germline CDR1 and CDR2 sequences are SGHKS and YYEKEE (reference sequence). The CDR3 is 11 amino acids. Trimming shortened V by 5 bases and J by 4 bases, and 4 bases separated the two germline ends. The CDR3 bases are TGTGCCAGCAGTGCGTACAATGAGCAGTTCTTC. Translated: CASSAYNEQFF.

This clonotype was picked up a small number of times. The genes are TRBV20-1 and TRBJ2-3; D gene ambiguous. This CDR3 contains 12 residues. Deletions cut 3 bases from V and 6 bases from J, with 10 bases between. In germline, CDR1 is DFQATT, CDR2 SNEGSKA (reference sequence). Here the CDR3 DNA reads TGCAGTGCTAGCGACGATTCGGATACGCAGTATTTT. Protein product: CSASDDSDTQYF.

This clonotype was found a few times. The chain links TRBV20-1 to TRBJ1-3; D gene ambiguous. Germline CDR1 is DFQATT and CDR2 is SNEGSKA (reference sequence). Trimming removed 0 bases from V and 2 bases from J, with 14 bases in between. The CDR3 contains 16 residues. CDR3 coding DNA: TGCAGTGCTAGAGATCTGGCCCCCGGAACTGGAAACACCATATATTTT. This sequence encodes CSARDLAPGTGNTIYF.

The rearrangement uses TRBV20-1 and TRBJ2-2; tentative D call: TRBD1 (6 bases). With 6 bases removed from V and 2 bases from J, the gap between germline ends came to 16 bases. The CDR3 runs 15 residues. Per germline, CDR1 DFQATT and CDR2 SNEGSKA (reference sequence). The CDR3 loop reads CSASAGTKNTGELFF. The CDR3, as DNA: TGCAGTGCAAGTGCCGGGACAAAAAACACCGGGGAGCTGTTTTTT.

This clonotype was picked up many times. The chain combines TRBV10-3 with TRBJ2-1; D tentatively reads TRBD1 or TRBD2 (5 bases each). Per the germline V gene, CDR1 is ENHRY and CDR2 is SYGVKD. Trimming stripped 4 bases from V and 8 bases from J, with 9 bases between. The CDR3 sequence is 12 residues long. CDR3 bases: TGTGCCATCAGTGGAGGGGCTGATGAGCAGTTCTTC. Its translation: CAISGGADEQFF.

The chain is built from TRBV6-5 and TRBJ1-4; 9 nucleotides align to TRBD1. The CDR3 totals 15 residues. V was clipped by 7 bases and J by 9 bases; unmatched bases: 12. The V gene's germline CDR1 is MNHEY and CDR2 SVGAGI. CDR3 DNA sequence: TGTGCCAGCACCCCCCTTATGGGGACAGGGAAAAAACTGTTTTTT. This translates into CASTPLMGTGKKLFF.